What follows describes a single T cell receptor (beta chain). What it recognizes is unknown. Through a sample-barcoded 5' primer and a J-beta primer mix, a second PCR was run for about 7 to 12 cycles. TCRdb processed the 5' RACE reads anew with MiXCR; each CDR3 protein has one entry. The sample gives about 800,000 distinct CDR3 sequences, about 62% of which show up once; 22% is in the top ten. Germline CDR1 and CDR2: DFQATT and SNEGSKA (reference sequence). CDR3 length: 15 residues. The V gene lost 5 bases and the J gene lost 8 bases, with 22 bases spanning the gap. The data originate from a study of blood T cells in healthy people across ages. Overall study findings and caveats: Older individuals had lower TCR beta diversity per million T cells (the decline was roughly linear). Because donor CMV status was unknown, expanded clonotype changes were possibly confounded.

Sequencing input: blood. The receptor was derived from a man under 40 in good health. This rearrangement joins TRBV20-1 to TRBJ2-1, with unresolved D. The CDR3 bases are TGCAGTGCTGGTTTGTGGGCGGCTAGTGGGTATGAGCAGTTCTTC. Translated: CSAGLWAASGYEQFF.